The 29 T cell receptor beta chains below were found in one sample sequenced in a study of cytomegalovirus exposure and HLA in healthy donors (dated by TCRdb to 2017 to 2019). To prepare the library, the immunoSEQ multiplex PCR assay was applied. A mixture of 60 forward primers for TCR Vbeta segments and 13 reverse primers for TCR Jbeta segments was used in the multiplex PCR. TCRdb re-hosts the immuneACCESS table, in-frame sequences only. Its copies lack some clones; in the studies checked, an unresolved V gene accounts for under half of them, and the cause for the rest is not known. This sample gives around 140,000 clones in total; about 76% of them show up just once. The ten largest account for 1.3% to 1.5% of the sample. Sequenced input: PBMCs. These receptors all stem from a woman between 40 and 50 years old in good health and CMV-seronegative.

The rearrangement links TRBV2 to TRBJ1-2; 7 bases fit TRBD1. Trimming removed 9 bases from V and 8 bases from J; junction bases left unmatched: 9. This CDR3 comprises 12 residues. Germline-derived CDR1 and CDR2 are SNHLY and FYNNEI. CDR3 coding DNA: TGTGCCAGTACCCAGACAGGGCTCGGCTACACCTTC. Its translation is CASTQTGLGYTF. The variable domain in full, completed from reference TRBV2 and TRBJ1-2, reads EPEVTQTPSHQVTQMGQEVILRCVPISNHLYFYWYRQILGQKVEFLVSFYNNEISEKSEIFDDQFSVERPDGSNFTLKIRSTKLEDSAMYFCASTQTGLGYTFGSGTRLTVV.

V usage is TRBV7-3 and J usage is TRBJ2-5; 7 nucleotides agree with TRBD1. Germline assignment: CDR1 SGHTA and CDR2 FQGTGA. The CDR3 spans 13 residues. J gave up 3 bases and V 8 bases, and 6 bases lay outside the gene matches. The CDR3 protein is CASGGTGEETQYF. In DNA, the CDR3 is TGTGCCAGCGGGGGCACAGGGGAAGAGACCCAGTACTTC.

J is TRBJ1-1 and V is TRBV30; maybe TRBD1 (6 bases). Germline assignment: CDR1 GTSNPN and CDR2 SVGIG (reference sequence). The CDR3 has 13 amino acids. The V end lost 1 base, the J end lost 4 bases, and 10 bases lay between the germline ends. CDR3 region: CAWSGRGGTEAFF. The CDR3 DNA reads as TGTGCCTGGAGTGGGAGGGGGGGCACTGAAGCTTTCTTT.

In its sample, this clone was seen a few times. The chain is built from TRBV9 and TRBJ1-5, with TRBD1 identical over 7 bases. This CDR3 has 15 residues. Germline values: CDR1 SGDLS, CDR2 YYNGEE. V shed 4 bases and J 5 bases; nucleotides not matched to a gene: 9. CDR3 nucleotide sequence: TGTGCCAGCAGCACCACAGGGGCCCAATATCAGCCCCAGCATTTT. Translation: CASSTTGAQYQPQHF.

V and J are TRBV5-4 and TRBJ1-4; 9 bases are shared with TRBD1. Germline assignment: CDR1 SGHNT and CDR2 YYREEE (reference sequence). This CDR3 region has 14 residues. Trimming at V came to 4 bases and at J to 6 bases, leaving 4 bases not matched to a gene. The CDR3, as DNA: TGTGCCAGCAGCGGCGGGACAGGGCATGAAAAACTGTTTTTT. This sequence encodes CASSGGTGHEKLFF.

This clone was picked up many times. CDR3 region: CASRSQGANSETQYF. CDR3 coding DNA: TGTGCCAGCAGATCCCAGGGGGCAAACTCAGAGACCCAGTACTTC. V usage is TRBV2 and J usage is TRBJ2-5; TRBD1 matches at 8 bases. The J segment lost 4 bases and the V segment lost 6 bases, leaving 10 bases of the junction unmatched. The CDR3 sequence is 15 residues long. Germline V gene sequence: CDR1 SNHLY, CDR2 FYNNEI.

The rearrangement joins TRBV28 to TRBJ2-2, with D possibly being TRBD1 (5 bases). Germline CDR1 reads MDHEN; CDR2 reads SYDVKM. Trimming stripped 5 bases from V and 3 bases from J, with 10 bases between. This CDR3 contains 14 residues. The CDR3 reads CASSRGVDTGELFF. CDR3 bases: TGTGCCAGCAGTAGGGGTGTCGACACCGGGGAGCTGTTTTTT.

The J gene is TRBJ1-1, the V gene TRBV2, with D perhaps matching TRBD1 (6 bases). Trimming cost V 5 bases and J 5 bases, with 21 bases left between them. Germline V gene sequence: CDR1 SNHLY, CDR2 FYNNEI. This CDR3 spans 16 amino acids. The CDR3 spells CASSRTDLNAGTEAFF. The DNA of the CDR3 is TGTGCCAGCAGTCGGACAGACCTCAACGCTGGGACTGAAGCTTTCTTT.

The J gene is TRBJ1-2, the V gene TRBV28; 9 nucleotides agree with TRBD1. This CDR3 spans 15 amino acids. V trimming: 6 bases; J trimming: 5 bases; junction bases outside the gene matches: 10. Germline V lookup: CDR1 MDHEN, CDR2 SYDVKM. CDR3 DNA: TGTGCCAGCAGCGCACTGGACAGGGGTGGGTATGGCTACACCTTC. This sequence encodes CASSALDRGGYGYTF.

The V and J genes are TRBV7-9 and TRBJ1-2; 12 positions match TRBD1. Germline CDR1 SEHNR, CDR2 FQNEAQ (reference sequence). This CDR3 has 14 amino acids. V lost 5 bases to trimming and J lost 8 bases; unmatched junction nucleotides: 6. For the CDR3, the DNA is TGTGCCAGCAGCGGGGACAGGGGGCTGGAGGGCTACACCTTC. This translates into CASSGDRGLEGYTF.

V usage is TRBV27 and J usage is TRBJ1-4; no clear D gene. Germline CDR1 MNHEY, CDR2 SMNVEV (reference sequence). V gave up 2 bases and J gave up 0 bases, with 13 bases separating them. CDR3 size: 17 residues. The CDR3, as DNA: TGTGCCAGCAGTTTACGCTACAGAATAGCAACTAATGAAAAACTGTTTTTT. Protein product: CASSLRYRIATNEKLFF.

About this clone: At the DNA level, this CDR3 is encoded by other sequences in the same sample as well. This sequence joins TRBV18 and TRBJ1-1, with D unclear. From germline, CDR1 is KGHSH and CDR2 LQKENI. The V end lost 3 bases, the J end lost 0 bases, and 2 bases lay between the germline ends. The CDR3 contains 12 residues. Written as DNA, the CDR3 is TGTGCCAGCTCACCCTTGAACACTGAAGCTTTCTTT. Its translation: CASSPLNTEAFF.

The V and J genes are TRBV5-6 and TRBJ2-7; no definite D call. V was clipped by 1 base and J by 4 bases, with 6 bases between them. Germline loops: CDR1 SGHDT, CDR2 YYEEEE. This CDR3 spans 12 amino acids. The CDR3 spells CASSLSQYEQYF. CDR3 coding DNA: TGTGCCAGCAGCTTGTCTCAGTACGAGCAGTACTTC.

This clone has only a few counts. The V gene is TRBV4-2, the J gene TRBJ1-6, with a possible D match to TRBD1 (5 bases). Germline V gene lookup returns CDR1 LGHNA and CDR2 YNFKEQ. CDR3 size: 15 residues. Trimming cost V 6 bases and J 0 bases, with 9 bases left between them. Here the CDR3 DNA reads TGTGCCAGCAGAGAAGACAGCTCCTATAATTCACCCCTCCACTTT. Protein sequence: CASREDSSYNSPLHF.

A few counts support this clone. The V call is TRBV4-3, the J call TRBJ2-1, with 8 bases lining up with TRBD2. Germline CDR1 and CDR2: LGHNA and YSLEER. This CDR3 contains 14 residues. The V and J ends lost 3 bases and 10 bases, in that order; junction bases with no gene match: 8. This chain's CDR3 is CASSQVSGVGEQFF. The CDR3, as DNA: TGCGCCAGCAGCCAGGTTAGCGGGGTCGGGGAGCAGTTCTTC.

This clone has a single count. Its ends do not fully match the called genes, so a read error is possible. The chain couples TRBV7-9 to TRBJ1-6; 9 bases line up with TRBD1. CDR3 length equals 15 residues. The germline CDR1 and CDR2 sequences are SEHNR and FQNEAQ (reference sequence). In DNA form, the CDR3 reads TGTTCCAGCAGCTGGGACAGGGCGGATAATTCACCCCTCCACTTT. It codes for CSSSWDRADNSPLHF.

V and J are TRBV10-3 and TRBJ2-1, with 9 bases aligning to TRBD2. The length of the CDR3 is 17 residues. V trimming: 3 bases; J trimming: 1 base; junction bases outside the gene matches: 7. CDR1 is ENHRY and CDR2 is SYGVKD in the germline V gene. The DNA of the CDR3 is TGTGCCATCAGTGATTTAGCGGGGGCGGGTTCCTACAATGAGCAGTTCTTC. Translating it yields CAISDLAGAGSYNEQFF.

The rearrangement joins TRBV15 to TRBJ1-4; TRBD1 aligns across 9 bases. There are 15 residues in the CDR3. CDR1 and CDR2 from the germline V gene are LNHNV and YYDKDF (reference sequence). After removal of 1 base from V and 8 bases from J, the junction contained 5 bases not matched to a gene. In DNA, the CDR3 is TGTGCCACCAGCAGAGTCGGGACAGGGAACGAAAAACTGTTTTTT. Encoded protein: CATSRVGTGNEKLFF.

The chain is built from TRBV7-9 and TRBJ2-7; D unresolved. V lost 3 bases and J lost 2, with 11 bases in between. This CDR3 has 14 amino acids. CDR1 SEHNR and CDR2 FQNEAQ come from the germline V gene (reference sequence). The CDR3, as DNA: TGTGCCAGCAGCTTTTCGGGTCGCGCCTACGAGCAGTACTTC. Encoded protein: CASSFSGRAYEQYF.

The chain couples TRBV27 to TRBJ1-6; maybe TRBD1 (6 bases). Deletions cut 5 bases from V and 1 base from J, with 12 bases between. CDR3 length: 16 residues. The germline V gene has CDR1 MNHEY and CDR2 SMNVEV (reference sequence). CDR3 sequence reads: CASSVHTGSYNSPLHF. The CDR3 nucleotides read TGTGCCAGCAGTGTCCATACAGGGTCCTATAATTCACCCCTCCACTTT.

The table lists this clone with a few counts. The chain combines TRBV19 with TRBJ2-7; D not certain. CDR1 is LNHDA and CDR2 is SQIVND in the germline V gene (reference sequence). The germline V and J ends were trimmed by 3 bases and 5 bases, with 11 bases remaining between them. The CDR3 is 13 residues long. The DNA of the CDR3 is TGTGCCAGTAGTATTAGTCTAAACGACGAGCAGTACTTC. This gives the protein CASSISLNDEQYF.

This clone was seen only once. CDR3 amino acids: CASSSRWDQPQHF. CDR3 in DNA: TGTGCCAGCAGCTCGAGGTGGGATCAGCCCCAGCATTTT. V usage is TRBV7-2 and J usage is TRBJ1-5; D gene unclear. Trimming removed 4 bases at V and 5 bases at J, with 9 bases between. This CDR3 spans 13 amino acids. Germline assignment: CDR1 SGHTA and CDR2 FQGNSA.

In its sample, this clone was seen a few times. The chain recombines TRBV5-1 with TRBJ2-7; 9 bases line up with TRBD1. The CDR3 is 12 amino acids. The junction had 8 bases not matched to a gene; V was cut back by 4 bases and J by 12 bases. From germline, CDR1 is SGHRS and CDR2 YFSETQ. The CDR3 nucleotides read TGCGCCAGCAGCCCACCGGGACAGGGTTGGTACTTC. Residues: CASSPPGQGWYF.

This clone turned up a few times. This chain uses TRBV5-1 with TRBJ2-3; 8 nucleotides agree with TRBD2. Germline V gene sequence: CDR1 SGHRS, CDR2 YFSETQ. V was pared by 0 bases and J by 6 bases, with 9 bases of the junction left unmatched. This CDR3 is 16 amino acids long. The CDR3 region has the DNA TGCGCCAGCAGCTTGGATCGGGGGGGGTTATCGGATACGCAGTATTTT. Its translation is CASSLDRGGLSDTQYF.

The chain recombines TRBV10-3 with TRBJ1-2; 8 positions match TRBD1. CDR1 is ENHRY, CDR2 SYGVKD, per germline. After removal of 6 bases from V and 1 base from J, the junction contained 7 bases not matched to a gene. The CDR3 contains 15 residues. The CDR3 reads CAIRPPGQDNYGYTF. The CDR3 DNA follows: TGTGCCATCAGACCACCGGGACAGGATAACTATGGCTACACCTTC.

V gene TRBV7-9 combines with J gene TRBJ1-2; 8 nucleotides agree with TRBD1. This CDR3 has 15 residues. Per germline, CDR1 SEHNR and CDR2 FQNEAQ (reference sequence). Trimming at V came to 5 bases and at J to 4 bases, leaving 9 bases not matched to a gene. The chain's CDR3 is CASSQGAIKGYGYTF. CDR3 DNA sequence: TGTGCCAGCAGCCAGGGGGCCATTAAGGGCTATGGCTACACCTTC.

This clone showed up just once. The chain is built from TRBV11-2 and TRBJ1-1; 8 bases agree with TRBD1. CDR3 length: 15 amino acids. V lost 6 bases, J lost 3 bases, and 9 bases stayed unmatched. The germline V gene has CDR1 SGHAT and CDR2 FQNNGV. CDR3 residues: CASRRDRGGYTEAFF. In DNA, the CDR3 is TGTGCCAGCAGGCGAGACAGGGGAGGGTACACTGAAGCTTTCTTT.

CDR3 in DNA: TGTGCCAGCAGTTTCGGGACAGCGAATCAGCCCCAGCATTTT. It encodes CASSFGTANQPQHF. The rearrangement links TRBV27 to TRBJ1-5; 7 bases are shared with TRBD1. Germline assignment: CDR1 MNHEY and CDR2 SMNVEV (reference sequence). V dropped 3 bases and J dropped 4; count of bases not matched to a gene: 3. The CDR3 loop spans 14 amino acids.

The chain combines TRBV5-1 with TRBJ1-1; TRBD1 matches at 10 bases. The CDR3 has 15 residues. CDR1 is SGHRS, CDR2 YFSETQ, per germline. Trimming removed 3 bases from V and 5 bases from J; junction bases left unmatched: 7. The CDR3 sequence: CASSSGGQGGTEAFF. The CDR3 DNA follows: TGCGCCAGCAGCTCCGGTGGACAGGGGGGGACTGAAGCTTTCTTT.